One and the same sample provided the 18 T cell receptor beta chains below, sequenced in a study of cytomegalovirus exposure and HLA in healthy donors. The study ran its PCR with 60 Vbeta and 13 Jbeta primers. Generated by immunoSEQ multiplex PCR, the TCRdb table keeps only in-frame clones and is missing some. Here the sample spans about 120,000 clones, around three quarters being singletons. The sequencing sample was made of PBMCs. The receptors were gathered from a human donor in good health.

This chain connects TRBV6-5 to TRBJ1-2; no clear D. V lost 7 bases, J lost 7 bases, and 16 bases lay in between. CDR3 length: 13 amino acids. Germline assignment: CDR1 MNHEY and CDR2 SVGAGI. The CDR3 coding sequence is TGTGCCAGCATCCACCGGGGTGATCGTGGCTACACCTTC. Translating gives CASIHRGDRGYTF.

The chain uses TRBV6-5 and TRBJ2-3; 11 bases fit TRBD2. The trim removed 0 bases at V and 7 bases at J, leaving 6 bases unmatched. CDR3 size: 16 residues. Germline V CDR1 and CDR2: MNHEY, SVGAGI. DNA of the CDR3: TGTGCCAGCAGTTACTCAGTAGCGGGAGGGCCCTATACGCAGTATTTT. Amino acid sequence: CASSYSVAGGPYTQYF.

The chain carries TRBV10-1 and TRBJ2-2; D possibly corresponds to TRBD1 (6 bases). The CDR3 sequence is 14 residues long. V dropped 3 bases and J dropped 4 bases, with 9 bases sitting between them. The germline gives CDR1 WNHNN, CDR2 SYGVQD (reference sequence). Here the CDR3 reads CASSDNRATGELFF. The CDR3 DNA follows: TGCGCCAGCAGTGACAACAGGGCCACCGGGGAGCTGTTTTTT.

The V call is TRBV28, the J call TRBJ1-1, with D possibly being TRBD1 (5 bases). V lost 7 bases to trimming and J lost 0 bases, with 15 bases between them. The CDR3 is 15 amino acids. The germline gives CDR1 MDHEN, CDR2 SYDVKM. The CDR3 region is CASKWRGVMNTEAFF. CDR3 nucleotide sequence: TGTGCCAGCAAATGGCGGGGGGTTATGAACACTGAAGCTTTCTTT.

The V gene is TRBV27, the J gene TRBJ1-5, with D perhaps matching TRBD1 (5 bases). Germline V gene data show CDR1 as MNHEY and CDR2 as SMNVEV (reference sequence). This CDR3 is 12 amino acids long. V lost 3 bases, J lost 9 bases, and 9 bases lay in between. The CDR3 loop is CASSLAGGPQHF. The DNA for the CDR3 is TGTGCCAGCAGTTTGGCGGGGGGGCCCCAGCATTTT.

This chain uses TRBV2 with TRBJ1-1; D might be TRBD1 (6 bases). The V gene's germline CDR1 is SNHLY and CDR2 FYNNEI. V was shortened by 7 bases and J by 1 base, with 13 bases between the two germline ends. The CDR3 is made up of 14 amino acids. The DNA of the CDR3 is TGTGCCAGCAACCGGGAGGGGGGGAACACTGAAGCTTTCTTT. It yields the protein CASNREGGNTEAFF.

The chain carries TRBV7-2 and TRBJ2-7, with TRBD2 matching over 8 bases. CDR1 and CDR2 (germline): SGHTA, FQGNSA. The CDR3 has 16 residues. J lost 1 base, V lost 5 bases, and 10 bases had no gene match. CDR3 residues: CASSQVRGVPSYEQYF. CDR3 bases: TGTGCCAGCAGCCAAGTGCGGGGGGTCCCATCCTACGAGCAGTACTTC.

DNA of the CDR3: TGTGCCAGCAGCAAAACAGGGGACTATGGCTACACCTTC. Amino acid sequence: CASSKTGDYGYTF. The V gene is TRBV7-9, the J gene TRBJ1-2; TRBD1 matches 7 bases. The germline V gene has CDR1 SEHNR and CDR2 FQNEAQ (reference sequence). The CDR3 loop spans 13 amino acids. V shed 5 bases, J shed 3 bases, and the junction held 3 bases outside the gene matches.

The chain is built from TRBV18 and TRBJ1-6, with TRBD1 identical over 9 bases. The CDR3 loop spans 13 amino acids. In germline, CDR1 is KGHSH, CDR2 LQKENI. The V gene end was trimmed by 5 bases and the J gene end by 13 bases; junction bases not matched to a gene: 6. CDR3 nucleotides: TGTGCCAGCTCATCCGACAGGGGGTCCCCCCTCCACTTT. Amino acid sequence: CASSSDRGSPLHF.

V and J are TRBV6-1 and TRBJ1-5; TRBD1 agrees at 8 bases. Germline V gene data show CDR1 as MNHNS and CDR2 as SASEGT. Unmatched junction bases numbered 9, after V lost 7 bases and J lost 7 bases. This CDR3 is built from 14 residues. This CDR3 is CASIETGANQPQHF. In DNA form, the CDR3 reads TGTGCCAGCATTGAGACAGGGGCAAACCAGCCCCAGCATTTT.

Concerning this clone: The same CDR3 arises from other DNA sequences in this sample as well. The chain carries TRBV29-1 and TRBJ2-1; D is unresolved. Germline V gives CDR1 SQVTM, CDR2 ANQGSEA. V was cut by 4 bases and J by 5 bases, with 3 bases left in between. This CDR3 is 10 amino acids long. Here the CDR3 reads CSVADNEQFF. CDR3 bases: TGCAGCGTTGCAGACAATGAGCAGTTCTTC.

This sequence joins TRBV6-5 and TRBJ1-1, with 7 bases aligning to TRBD1. The J segment lost 6 bases and the V segment lost 6 bases, leaving 7 bases of the junction unmatched. The germline gives CDR1 MNHEY, CDR2 SVGAGI. The CDR3 is 13 amino acids. CDR3 amino acids: CASSWDSVAEAFF. As DNA, the CDR3 is TGTGCCAGCAGCTGGGACAGTGTAGCTGAAGCTTTCTTT.

V is TRBV11-2 and J is TRBJ2-2, with 10 bases fitting TRBD2. This CDR3 has 16 amino acids. CDR1 is SGHAT and CDR2 is FQNNGV in the germline V gene. The V gene end was trimmed by 3 bases and the J gene end by 5 bases; junction bases not matched to a gene: 6. The CDR3, as DNA: TGTGCCAGCAGCTTCCTAGCGGGAGAAGATACCGGGGAGCTGTTTTTT. This sequence encodes CASSFLAGEDTGELFF. Based on the CDR3 plus reference TRBV11-2 and TRBJ2-2, the full variable domain is EAGVAQSPRYKIIEKRQSVAFWCNPISGHATLYWYQQILGQGPKLLIQFQNNGVVDDSQLPKDRFSAERLKGVDSTLKIQPAKLEDSAVYLCASSFLAGEDTGELFFGEGSRLTVL.

The chain carries TRBV5-1 and TRBJ2-2; 8 bases map to TRBD1. Germline assignment: CDR1 SGHRS and CDR2 YFSETQ. Trimming took 2 bases from V and 8 from J; bases not matched to a gene: 8. CDR3 length: 15 residues. The DNA for the CDR3 is TGCGCCAGCAGCTTCGGGACAGGAGGCCTGGGGGAGCTGTTTTTT. Translating it yields CASSFGTGGLGELFF.

CDR3 amino acids: CASSGGQGALDEQYF. The CDR3 DNA is TGCGCCAGCAGCGGGGGACAGGGGGCTCTGGACGAGCAGTACTTC. The genes are TRBV5-1 and TRBJ2-7, with 12 positions matching TRBD1. The CDR3 has 15 amino acids. The V segment lost 4 bases and the J segment 5 bases; nucleotides outside the gene matches: 7. CDR1 and CDR2 from the germline V gene are SGHRS and YFSETQ.

This chain connects TRBV2 to TRBJ2-1; the match to TRBD1 covers 9 bases. The CDR3 loop spans 15 amino acids. Unmatched junction bases numbered 7, after V lost 6 bases and J lost 4 bases. The V gene's germline CDR1 is SNHLY and CDR2 FYNNEI. The CDR3 DNA is TGTGCCAGCAGGGGACAGGGAAGTGGGTACAATGAGCAGTTCTTC. Residues: CASRGQGSGYNEQFF.

The chain links TRBV19 to TRBJ1-4; D gene ambiguous. Looked up from germline, CDR1 is LNHDA and CDR2 is SQIVND (reference sequence). The CDR3 consists of 14 residues. The ends were cut back, 5 bases at V and 4 bases at J, with 11 bases in the middle. The CDR3 protein is CASSPGPNNEKLFF. The DNA of the CDR3 is TGTGCCAGTAGTCCGGGTCCGAATAATGAAAAACTGTTTTTT. Supplemented by reference TRBV19 and TRBJ1-4, the full variable domain reads DGGITQSPKYLFRKEGQNVTLSCEQNLNHDAMYWYRQDPGQGLRLIYYSQIVNDFQKGDIAEGYSVSREKKESFPLTVTSAQKNPTAFYLCASSPGPNNEKLFFGSGTQLSVL.

This clone was detected a few times. The chain employs TRBV9 and TRBJ2-1; TRBD1 agrees at 7 bases. CDR1 is SGDLS and CDR2 is YYNGEE in the germline V gene. This CDR3 has 15 residues. V lost 3 bases, J lost 8 bases, and 11 bases stayed unmatched. The CDR3 reads CASSAFTGVGDEQFF. For the CDR3, the DNA is TGTGCCAGCAGCGCCTTCACAGGGGTGGGCGATGAGCAGTTCTTC.